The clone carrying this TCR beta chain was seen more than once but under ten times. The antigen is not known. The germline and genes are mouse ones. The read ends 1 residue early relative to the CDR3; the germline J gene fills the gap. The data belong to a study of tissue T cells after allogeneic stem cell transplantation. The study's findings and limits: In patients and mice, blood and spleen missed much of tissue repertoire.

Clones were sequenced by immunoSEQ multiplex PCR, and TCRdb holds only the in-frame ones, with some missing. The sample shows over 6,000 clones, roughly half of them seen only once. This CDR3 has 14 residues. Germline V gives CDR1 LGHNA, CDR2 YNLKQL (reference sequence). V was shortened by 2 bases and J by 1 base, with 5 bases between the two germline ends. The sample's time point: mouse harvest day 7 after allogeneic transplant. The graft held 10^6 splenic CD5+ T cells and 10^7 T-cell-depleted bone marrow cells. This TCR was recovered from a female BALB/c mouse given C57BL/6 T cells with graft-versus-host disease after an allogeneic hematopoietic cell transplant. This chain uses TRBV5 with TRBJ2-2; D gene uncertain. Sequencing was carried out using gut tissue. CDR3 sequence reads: CASSQNQNTGQLYF. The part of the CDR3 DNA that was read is TGTGCCAGCAGCCAAAACCAAAACACCGGGCAGCTCTAC.